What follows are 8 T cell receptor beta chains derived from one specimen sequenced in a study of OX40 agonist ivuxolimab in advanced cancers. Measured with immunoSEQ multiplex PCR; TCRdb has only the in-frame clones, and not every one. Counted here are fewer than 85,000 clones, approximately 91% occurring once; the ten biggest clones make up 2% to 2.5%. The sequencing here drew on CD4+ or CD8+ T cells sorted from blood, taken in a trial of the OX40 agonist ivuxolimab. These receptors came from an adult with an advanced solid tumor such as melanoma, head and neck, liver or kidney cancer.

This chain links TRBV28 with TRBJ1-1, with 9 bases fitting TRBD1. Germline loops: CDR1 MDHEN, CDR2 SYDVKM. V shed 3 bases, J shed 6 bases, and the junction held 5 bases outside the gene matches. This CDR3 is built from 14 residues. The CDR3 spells CASSLHGTGPEAFF. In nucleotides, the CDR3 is TGTGCCAGCAGTTTGCACGGGACAGGGCCTGAAGCTTTCTTT. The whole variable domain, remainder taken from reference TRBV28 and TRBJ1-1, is DVKVTQSSRYLVKRTGEKVFLECVQDMDHENMFWYRQDPGLGLRLIYFSYDVKMKEKGDIPEGYSVSREKKERFSLILESASTNQTSMYLCASSLHGTGPEAFFGQGTRLTVV.

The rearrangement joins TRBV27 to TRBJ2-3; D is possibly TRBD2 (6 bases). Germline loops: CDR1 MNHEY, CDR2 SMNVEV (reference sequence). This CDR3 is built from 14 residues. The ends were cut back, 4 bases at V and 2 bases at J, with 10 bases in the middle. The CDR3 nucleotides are TGTGCCAGCAGTTCCTGGACTAACACAGATACGCAGTATTTT. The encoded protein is CASSSWTNTDTQYF.

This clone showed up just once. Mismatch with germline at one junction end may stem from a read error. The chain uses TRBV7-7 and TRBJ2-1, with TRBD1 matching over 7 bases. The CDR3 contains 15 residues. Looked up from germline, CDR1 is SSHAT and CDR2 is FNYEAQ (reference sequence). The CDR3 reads CASSSGTARYNEQFF. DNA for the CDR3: TGTGCTAGCAGCTCCGGGACAGCCCGCTACAATGAGCAGTTCTTC.

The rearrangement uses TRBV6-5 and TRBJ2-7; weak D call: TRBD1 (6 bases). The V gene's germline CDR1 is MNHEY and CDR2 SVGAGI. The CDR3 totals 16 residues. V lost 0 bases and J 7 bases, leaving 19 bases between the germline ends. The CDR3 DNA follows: TGTGCCAGCAGTTACTCAGGGTACAGGGCTAACGGGGAGCAGTACTTC. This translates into CASSYSGYRANGEQYF.

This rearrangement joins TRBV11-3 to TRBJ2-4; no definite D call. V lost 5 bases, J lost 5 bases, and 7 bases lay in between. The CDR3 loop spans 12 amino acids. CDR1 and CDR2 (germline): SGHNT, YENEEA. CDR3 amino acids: CASSQDQNIQYF. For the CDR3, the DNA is TGTGCCAGCAGCCAGGACCAAAACATTCAGTACTTC.

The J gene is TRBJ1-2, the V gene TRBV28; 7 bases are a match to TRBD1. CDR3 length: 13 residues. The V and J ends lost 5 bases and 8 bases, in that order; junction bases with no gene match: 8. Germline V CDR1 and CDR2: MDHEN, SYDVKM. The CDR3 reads CASSPHQGGGYTF. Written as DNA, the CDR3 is TGTGCCAGCAGTCCGCACCAGGGGGGAGGCTACACCTTC.

CDR3 coding DNA: TGTGCCAGTAGGGGACCTGACACGCAGTATTTT. This codes for CASRGPDTQYF. V usage is TRBV19 and J usage is TRBJ2-3, with D tentatively TRBD1 or TRBD2 (5 bases each). Germline CDR1 is LNHDA and CDR2 is SQIVND (reference sequence). This CDR3 is built from 11 residues. V was shortened by 6 bases and J by 9 bases, with 10 bases between the two germline ends.

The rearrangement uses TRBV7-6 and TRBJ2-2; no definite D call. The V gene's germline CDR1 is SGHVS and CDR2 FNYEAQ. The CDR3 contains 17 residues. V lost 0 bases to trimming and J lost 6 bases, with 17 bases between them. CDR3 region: CASSLATRASGPGELFF. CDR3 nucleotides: TGTGCCAGCAGCTTAGCGACGAGAGCTTCCGGACCCGGGGAGCTGTTTTTT.